This T cell receptor (beta chain) was recorded in a study of shared clonotypes between healthy human individuals. Per germline, CDR1 LGHNA and CDR2 YNFKEQ. CDR3 length equals 15 residues. Trimming took 4 bases from V and 6 from J; bases not matched to a gene: 6. The assay was immunoSEQ multiplex PCR, and TCRdb's table has in-frame clones only and misses some. The profile shows under 650,000 clones, approximately 95% of them singletons. The material sequenced was naive CD4+ T cells sorted from blood. This sample's subset: CD45RA+ positively selected. The origin of this receptor is a woman aged 30 to 39 in good health. The J gene is TRBJ2-7, the V gene TRBV4-2; 13 nucleotides line up with TRBD2. The CDR3 loop reads CASSLGTSGIGEQYF. As DNA, the CDR3 is TGTGCCAGCAGCCTAGGGACTAGCGGGATTGGCGAGCAGTACTTC.